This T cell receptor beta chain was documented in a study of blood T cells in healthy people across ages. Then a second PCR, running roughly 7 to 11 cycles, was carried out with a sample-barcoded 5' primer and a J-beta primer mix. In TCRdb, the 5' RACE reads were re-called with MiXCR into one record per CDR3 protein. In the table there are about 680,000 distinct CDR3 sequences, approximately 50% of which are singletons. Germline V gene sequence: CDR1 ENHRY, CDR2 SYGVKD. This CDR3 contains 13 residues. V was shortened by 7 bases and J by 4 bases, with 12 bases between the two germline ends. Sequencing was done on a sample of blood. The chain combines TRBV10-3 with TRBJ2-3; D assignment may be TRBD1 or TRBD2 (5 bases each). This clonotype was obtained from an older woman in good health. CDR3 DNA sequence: TGTGCCATCAATGGGGACGGCGCAGATACGCAGTATTTT. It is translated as CAINGDGADTQYF.